These 25 T cell receptor beta chains originate from one sample sequenced in a study of long-term antiretroviral therapy in people with HIV. Researchers ran immunoSEQ v3.0 at survey level. Profiling relied on immunoSEQ multiplex PCR, and the TCRdb table lists in-frame clones only, not all of them. Here the sample spans approximately 35,000 clones, more than 60% being singletons. The specimen was unsorted PBMCs, collected 2 years after starting antiretroviral therapy. Receptor source: a woman between 45 and 60 years old with HIV.

The chain recombines TRBV7-2 with TRBJ2-7; TRBD2 matches 10 bases. V dropped 4 bases and J dropped 4; count of bases not matched to a gene: 13. CDR1 is SGHTA and CDR2 is FQGNSA in the germline V gene. This CDR3 has 17 residues. This chain's CDR3 is CASSSSGISGGAYEQYF. The CDR3 coding sequence is TGTGCCAGCAGCTCAAGCGGGATCAGCGGGGGGGCTTACGAGCAGTACTTC.

The V call is TRBV9, the J call TRBJ2-1; D is unresolved. The length of the CDR3 is 14 residues. V shed 4 bases and J shed 7 bases, with 15 bases lying between them. Germline V gives CDR1 SGDLS, CDR2 YYNGEE. CDR3 region: CASSYGPPWNEQFF. The CDR3 bases are TGTGCCAGCAGCTACGGGCCACCGTGGAATGAGCAGTTCTTC.

The chain is built from TRBV14 and TRBJ2-1; TRBD1 is a possible D gene (6 bases). Germline V lookup: CDR1 SGHDN, CDR2 FVKESK. V was shortened by 0 bases and J by 5 bases, with 23 bases between the two germline ends. This CDR3 has 19 amino acids. The CDR3 reads CASSQDGIGQGRTHNEQFF. In DNA form, the CDR3 reads TGTGCCAGCAGCCAAGATGGGATAGGGCAGGGGCGAACTCACAATGAGCAGTTCTTC.

This chain joins TRBV5-6 and TRBJ2-1, with D perhaps matching TRBD1 or TRBD2 (5 bases each). The V gene lost 3 bases and the J gene lost 7 bases, with 20 bases spanning the gap. This CDR3 comprises 16 residues. The germline V gene has CDR1 SGHDT and CDR2 YYEEEE. The CDR3 is CASSWGRGPMANEQFF. CDR3 nucleotides: TGTGCCAGCAGCTGGGGTCGGGGCCCCATGGCGAATGAGCAGTTCTTC.

The chain uses TRBV5-1 and TRBJ2-2, with 7 bases aligning to TRBD1. Germline CDR1 is SGHRS and CDR2 is YFSETQ. V dropped 3 bases and J dropped 5; count of bases not matched to a gene: 4. This CDR3 has 14 amino acids. The DNA for the CDR3 is TGCGCCAGCAGCTCGGACAGGTCTACCGGGGAGCTGTTTTTT. Its translation: CASSSDRSTGELFF. The full variable domain, in which reference TRBV5-1 and TRBJ2-2 provide the parts outside the CDR3, is KAGVTQTPRYLIKTRGQQVTLSCSPISGHRSVSWYQQTPGQGLQFLFEYFSETQRNKGNFPGRFSGRQFSNSRSEMNVSTLELGDSALYLCASSSDRSTGELFFGEGSRLTVL.

The V call is TRBV5-1, the J call TRBJ1-1, with D unresolved. Germline assignment: CDR1 SGHRS and CDR2 YFSETQ. The CDR3 contains 15 residues. The germline V and J ends were trimmed by 0 bases and 2 bases, with 11 bases remaining between them. The CDR3 protein is CASSLVTEGNTEAFF. The CDR3 nucleotides are TGCGCCAGCAGCTTGGTTACGGAGGGAAACACTGAAGCTTTCTTT.

The rearrangement uses TRBV7-6 and TRBJ2-5; 9 bases agree with TRBD2. This CDR3 spans 15 amino acids. Germline values: CDR1 SGHVS, CDR2 FNYEAQ. V lost 3 bases, J lost 4 bases, and 6 bases stayed unmatched. The CDR3 DNA sequence: TGTGCCAGCAGCTTTCGCGGGGGGGCGGGAGAGACCCAGTACTTC. This codes for CASSFRGGAGETQYF.

The chain couples TRBV5-1 to TRBJ2-5; a weak D match, TRBD2 (5 bases). CDR1 SGHRS and CDR2 YFSETQ come from the germline V gene. The CDR3 totals 13 residues. V was cut by 0 bases and J by 6 bases, with 9 bases left in between. This CDR3 is CASSLVGEQTQYF. The DNA of the CDR3 is TGCGCCAGCAGCTTGGTTGGGGAGCAGACCCAGTACTTC.

A few counts support this clone. The genes are TRBV9 and TRBJ2-3; 8 bases are a match to TRBD2. The trim removed 0 bases at V and 0 bases at J, leaving 9 bases unmatched. The germline gives CDR1 SGDLS, CDR2 YYNGEE. This CDR3 has 18 residues. CDR3 amino acids: CASSVATSTGGSTDTQYF. CDR3 DNA sequence: TGTGCCAGCAGCGTAGCTACTTCGACGGGGGGGAGCACAGATACGCAGTATTTT.

The J gene is TRBJ2-2, the V gene TRBV6-6; maybe TRBD1 (5 bases). In germline, CDR1 is MNHNY, CDR2 SVGAGI (reference sequence). The CDR3 loop spans 15 amino acids. Trimming cost V 5 bases and J 1 base, with 11 bases left between them. The CDR3 loop reads CASSNSDKNTGELFF. Here the CDR3 DNA reads TGTGCCAGCAGTAATTCGGACAAGAACACCGGGGAGCTGTTTTTT.

The gene calls are TRBV19 and TRBJ2-7; TRBD1 matches 9 bases. J gave up 1 base and V 4 bases, and 5 bases lay outside the gene matches. The length of the CDR3 is 15 residues. CDR1 and CDR2 (germline): LNHDA, SQIVND (reference sequence). CDR3 protein: CASSTSGTGSYEQYF. The CDR3 DNA is TGTGCCAGTAGTACCTCCGGGACAGGGTCCTACGAGCAGTACTTC. The variable domain in full, completed from reference TRBV19 and TRBJ2-7, reads DGGITQSPKYLFRKEGQNVTLSCEQNLNHDAMYWYRQDPGQGLRLIYYSQIVNDFQKGDIAEGYSVSREKKESFPLTVTSAQKNPTAFYLCASSTSGTGSYEQYFGPGTRLTVT.

The chain links TRBV15 to TRBJ2-3; possibly TRBD1 or TRBD2 for D (5 bases each). Trimming left V 2 bases short and J 7 bases short, with 13 bases between. CDR1 and CDR2 from the germline V gene are LNHNV and YYDKDF (reference sequence). The CDR3 spans 14 residues. The CDR3 sequence is CATSRRDLLNTQYF. The DNA of the CDR3 is TGTGCCACCAGCAGAAGGGACCTTCTGAATACGCAGTATTTT.

The chain couples TRBV5-1 to TRBJ2-1; weak D call: TRBD1 (5 bases). The germline CDR1 and CDR2 sequences are SGHRS and YFSETQ. The CDR3 consists of 14 residues. V was shortened by 3 bases and J by 5 bases, with 12 bases between the two germline ends. The CDR3 reads CASSYRTTDNEQFF. CDR3 DNA: TGCGCCAGCAGCTACAGGACAACCGACAATGAGCAGTTCTTC.

The J gene is TRBJ1-3, the V gene TRBV4-1; perhaps TRBD1 as D (5 bases). The CDR3 totals 16 residues. Trimming took 1 base from V and 8 from J, leaving 18 bases between them. Germline CDR1 is MGHRA and CDR2 is YSYEKL. The CDR3 here is CASSQVPGLGVDTIYF. The CDR3 DNA is TGCGCCAGCAGCCAAGTCCCGGGACTCGGGGTTGACACCATATATTTT.

The chain combines TRBV12-5 with TRBJ2-5, with D perhaps given as TRBD1 or TRBD2 (5 bases each). The germline V gene has CDR1 LGHNT and CDR2 FRNRAP. Trimming removed 3 bases from V and 5 bases from J, with 19 bases in between. This CDR3 has 16 amino acids. CDR3 loop: CASGFNRGGRSETQYF. The CDR3 DNA follows: TGTGCTAGTGGTTTTAATCGGGGCGGGCGGTCCGAGACCCAGTACTTC.

This sequence joins TRBV7-9 and TRBJ2-1; 16 bases are a match to TRBD2. Germline V gene lookup returns CDR1 SEHNR and CDR2 FQNEAQ (reference sequence). V lost 5 bases, J lost 4 bases, and 8 bases stayed unmatched. This CDR3 contains 18 residues. CDR3 coding DNA: TGTGCCAGCAGCCCCGGGACTAGCGGGGGGGCCCATTACAATGAGCAGTTCTTC. It is translated as CASSPGTSGGAHYNEQFF. The complete variable domain, with remaining parts taken from reference TRBV7-9 and TRBJ2-1, reads DTGVSQNPRHKITKRGQNVTFRCDPISEHNRLYWYRQTLGQGPEFLTYFQNEAQLEKSRLLSDRFSAERPKGSFSTLEIQRTEQGDSAMYLCASSPGTSGGAHYNEQFFGPGTRLTVL.

V usage is TRBV5-1 and J usage is TRBJ1-6; perhaps TRBD1 as D (5 bases). The germline gives CDR1 SGHRS, CDR2 YFSETQ. Trimming cost V 0 bases and J 2 bases, with 9 bases left between them. This CDR3 contains 16 residues. CDR3 protein: CASSLGPGPYNSPLHF. The CDR3 bases are TGCGCCAGCAGCTTGGGCCCGGGGCCCTATAATTCACCCCTCCACTTT.

The J gene is TRBJ1-6, the V gene TRBV5-6; D might be TRBD1 (5 bases). The CDR3 loop spans 17 amino acids. CDR1 and CDR2 (germline): SGHDT, YYEEEE. V was trimmed by 2 bases and J by 0 bases, leaving 12 bases between them. The CDR3: CASSLTPDSSYNSPLHF. CDR3 bases: TGTGCCAGCAGCTTAACCCCCGACAGCTCCTATAATTCACCCCTCCACTTT.

The V and J genes are TRBV6-5 and TRBJ2-2; D is tentatively TRBD1 or TRBD2 (5 bases each). The CDR3 loop spans 15 amino acids. V was shortened by 9 bases and J by 3 bases, with 17 bases between the two germline ends. The germline CDR1 and CDR2 sequences are MNHEY and SVGAGI. The CDR3 reads CASRARDGYTGELFF. The DNA for the CDR3 is TGTGCCAGTAGAGCCCGGGACGGATACACCGGGGAGCTGTTTTTT.

The chain couples TRBV27 to TRBJ2-4, with 7 positions matching TRBD1. Trimming at V came to 4 bases and at J to 5 bases, leaving 5 bases not matched to a gene. The length of the CDR3 is 14 residues. Germline V lookup: CDR1 MNHEY, CDR2 SMNVEV (reference sequence). The chain's CDR3 is CASSSGDRQNIQYF. The CDR3 DNA reads TGTGCCAGCAGTTCCGGGGACAGACAAAACATTCAGTACTTC.

Only one count was recorded for this clone. The chain employs TRBV14 and TRBJ2-5; weak D call: TRBD1 (5 bases). The CDR3 consists of 15 residues. CDR1 SGHDN and CDR2 FVKESK come from the germline V gene. Trimming left V 0 bases short and J 3 bases short, with 11 bases between. The CDR3 sequence is CASSQEGTGKETQYF. As DNA, the CDR3 is TGTGCCAGCAGCCAAGAAGGAACAGGCAAAGAGACCCAGTACTTC.

In its sample, this clone was seen once. The chain has TRBV9 and TRBJ2-7; the match to TRBD1 covers 9 bases. Germline CDR1 reads SGDLS; CDR2 reads YYNGEE. V trimming: 10 bases; J trimming: 4 bases; junction bases outside the gene matches: 12. CDR3 size: 14 residues. For the CDR3, the DNA is TGTGCCTCGAGCCTCGGGACAGGGAGGTACGAGCAGTACTTC. This translates into CASSLGTGRYEQYF.

V gene TRBV5-6 combines with J gene TRBJ2-7, with TRBD2 identical over 8 bases. The CDR3 contains 15 residues. V trimming: 5 bases; J trimming: 1 base; junction bases outside the gene matches: 8. CDR1 SGHDT and CDR2 YYEEEE come from the germline V gene. CDR3 DNA sequence: TGTGCCAGCAGGGTGAGCGGGGGTCTATCCTACGAGCAGTACGTC. Translation gives CASRVSGGLSYEQYV.

The V call is TRBV27, the J call TRBJ1-2; weak D call: TRBD1 (6 bases). This CDR3 has 16 residues. Trimming removed 5 bases at V and 6 bases at J, with 22 bases between. CDR1 is MNHEY, CDR2 SMNVEV, per germline (reference sequence). CDR3 in amino acids: CASSLFSGQFKNGYTF. The DNA for the CDR3 is TGTGCCAGCAGTCTTTTCAGTGGACAGTTTAAGAATGGCTACACCTTC.

V is TRBV6-1 and J is TRBJ1-6; 9 bases map to TRBD1. Germline CDR1 is MNHNS and CDR2 is SASEGT. V lost 2 bases and J lost 0; bases outside the gene matches: 5. The length of the CDR3 is 18 residues. Here the CDR3 DNA reads TGTGCCAGCAGTGAACGGGGACAGGGCCACTCCTATAATTCACCCCTCCACTTT. Protein product: CASSERGQGHSYNSPLHF.